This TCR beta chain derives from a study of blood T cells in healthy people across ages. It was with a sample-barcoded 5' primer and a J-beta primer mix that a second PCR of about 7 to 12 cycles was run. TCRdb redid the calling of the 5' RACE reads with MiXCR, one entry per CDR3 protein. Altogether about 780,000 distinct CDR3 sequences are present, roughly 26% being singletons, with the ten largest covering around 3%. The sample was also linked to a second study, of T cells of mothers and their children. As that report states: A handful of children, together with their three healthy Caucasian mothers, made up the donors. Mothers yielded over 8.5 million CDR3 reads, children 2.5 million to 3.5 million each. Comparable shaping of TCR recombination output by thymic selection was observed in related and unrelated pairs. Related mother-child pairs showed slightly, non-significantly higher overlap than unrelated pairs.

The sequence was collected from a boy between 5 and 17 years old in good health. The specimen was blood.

Here the CDR3 reads CASITLADGKNIQYF. In DNA, the CDR3 is TGTGCCAGCATCACTCTAGCGGACGGCAAAAACATTCAGTACTTC. The chain has TRBV28 and TRBJ2-4, with 7 bases aligning to TRBD2. J lost 3 bases, V lost 7 bases, and 9 bases had no gene match. CDR1 and CDR2 (germline): MDHEN, SYDVKM. CDR3 length: 15 residues.